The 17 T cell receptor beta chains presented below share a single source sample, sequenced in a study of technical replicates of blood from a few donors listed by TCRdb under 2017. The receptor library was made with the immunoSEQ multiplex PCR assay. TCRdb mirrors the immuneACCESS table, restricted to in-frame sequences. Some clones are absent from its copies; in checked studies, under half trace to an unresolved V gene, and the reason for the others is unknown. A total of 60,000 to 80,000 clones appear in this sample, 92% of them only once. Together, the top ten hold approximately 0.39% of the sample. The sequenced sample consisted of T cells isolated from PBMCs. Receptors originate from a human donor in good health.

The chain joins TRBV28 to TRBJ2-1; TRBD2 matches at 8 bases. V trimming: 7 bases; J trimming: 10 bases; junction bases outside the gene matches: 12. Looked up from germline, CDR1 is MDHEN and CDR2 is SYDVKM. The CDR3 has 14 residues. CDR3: CASTRAGGGTEQFF. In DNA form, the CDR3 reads TGTGCCAGCACCCGCGCGGGGGGAGGGACGGAGCAGTTCTTC.

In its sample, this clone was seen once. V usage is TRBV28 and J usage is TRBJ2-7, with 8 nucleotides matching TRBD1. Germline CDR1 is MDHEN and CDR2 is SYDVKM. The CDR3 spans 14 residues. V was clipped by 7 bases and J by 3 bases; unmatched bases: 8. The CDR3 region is CASTRGQGSYEQYF. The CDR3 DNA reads TGTGCCAGCACCCGTGGACAGGGTAGCTACGAGCAGTACTTC.

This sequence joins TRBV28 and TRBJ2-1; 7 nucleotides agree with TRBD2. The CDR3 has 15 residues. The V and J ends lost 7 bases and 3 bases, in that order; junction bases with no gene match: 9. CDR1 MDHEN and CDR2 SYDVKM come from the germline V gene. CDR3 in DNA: TGTGCCAGCATCGCATGGGGGGAGGGCTACAATGAGCAGTTCTTC. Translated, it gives CASIAWGEGYNEQFF.

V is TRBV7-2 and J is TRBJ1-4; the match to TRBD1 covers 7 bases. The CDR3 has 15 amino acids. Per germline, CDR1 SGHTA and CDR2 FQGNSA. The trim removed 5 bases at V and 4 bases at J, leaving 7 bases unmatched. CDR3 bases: TGTGCCAGCAGCGGGGGGACAGAACTTAATGAAAAACTGTTTTTT. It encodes CASSGGTELNEKLFF.

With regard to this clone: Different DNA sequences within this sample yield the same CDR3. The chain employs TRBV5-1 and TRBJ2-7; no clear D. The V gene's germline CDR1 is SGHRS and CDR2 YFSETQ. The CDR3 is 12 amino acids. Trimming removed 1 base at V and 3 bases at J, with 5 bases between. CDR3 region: CASSLSNYEQYF. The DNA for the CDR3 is TGCGCCAGCAGCTTGTCTAACTACGAGCAGTACTTC.

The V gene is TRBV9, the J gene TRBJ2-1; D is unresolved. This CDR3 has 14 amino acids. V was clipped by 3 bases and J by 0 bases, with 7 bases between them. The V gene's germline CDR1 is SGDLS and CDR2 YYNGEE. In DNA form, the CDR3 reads TGTGCCAGCAGCGGTCAGGACTCCTACAATGAGCAGTTCTTC. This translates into CASSGQDSYNEQFF.

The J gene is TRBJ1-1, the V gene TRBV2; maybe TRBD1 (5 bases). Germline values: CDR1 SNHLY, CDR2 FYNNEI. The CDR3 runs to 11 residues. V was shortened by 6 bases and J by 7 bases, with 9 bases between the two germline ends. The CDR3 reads CASSGTVEAFF. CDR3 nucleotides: TGTGCCAGCAGCGGGACTGTTGAAGCTTTCTTT.

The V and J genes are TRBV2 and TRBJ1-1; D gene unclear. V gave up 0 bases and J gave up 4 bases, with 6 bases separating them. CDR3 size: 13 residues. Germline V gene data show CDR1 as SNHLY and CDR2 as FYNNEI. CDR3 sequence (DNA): TGTGCCAGCAGTGAAGCGGAGGGCACTGAAGCTTTCTTT. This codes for CASSEAEGTEAFF. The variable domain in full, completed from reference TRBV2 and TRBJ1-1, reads EPEVTQTPSHQVTQMGQEVILRCVPISNHLYFYWYRQILGQKVEFLVSFYNNEISEKSEIFDDQFSVERPDGSNFTLKIRSTKLEDSAMYFCASSEAEGTEAFFGQGTRLTVV.

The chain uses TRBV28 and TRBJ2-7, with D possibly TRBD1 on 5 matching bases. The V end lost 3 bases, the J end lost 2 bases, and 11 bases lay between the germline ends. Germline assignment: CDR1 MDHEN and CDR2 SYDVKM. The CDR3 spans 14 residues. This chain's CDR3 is CASSFPGPPYEQYF. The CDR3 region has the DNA TGTGCCAGCAGTTTTCCAGGGCCCCCCTACGAGCAGTACTTC.

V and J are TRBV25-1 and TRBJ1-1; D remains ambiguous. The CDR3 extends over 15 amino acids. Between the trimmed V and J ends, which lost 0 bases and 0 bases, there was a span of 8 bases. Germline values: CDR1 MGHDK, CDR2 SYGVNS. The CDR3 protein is CASSEYGDMNTEAFF. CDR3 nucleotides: TGTGCCAGCAGTGAATATGGTGACATGAACACTGAAGCTTTCTTT.

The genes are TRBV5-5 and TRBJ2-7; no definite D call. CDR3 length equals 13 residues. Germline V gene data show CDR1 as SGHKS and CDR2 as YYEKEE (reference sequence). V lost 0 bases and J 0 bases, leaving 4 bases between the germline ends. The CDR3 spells CASSLVYSYEQYF. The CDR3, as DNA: TGTGCCAGCAGCTTGGTCTACTCCTACGAGCAGTACTTC. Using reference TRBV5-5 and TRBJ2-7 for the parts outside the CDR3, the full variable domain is DAGVTQSPTHLIKTRGQQVTLRCSPISGHKSVSWYQQVLGQGPQFIFQYYEKEERGRGNFPDRFSARQFPNYSSELNVNALLLGDSALYLCASSLVYSYEQYFGPGTRLTVT.

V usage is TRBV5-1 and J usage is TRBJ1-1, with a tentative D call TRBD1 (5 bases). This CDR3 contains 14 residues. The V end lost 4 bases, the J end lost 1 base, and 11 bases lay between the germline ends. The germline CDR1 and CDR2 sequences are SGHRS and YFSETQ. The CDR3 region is CASSPEGWNTEAFF. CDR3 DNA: TGCGCCAGCAGCCCGGAGGGGTGGAACACTGAAGCTTTCTTT.

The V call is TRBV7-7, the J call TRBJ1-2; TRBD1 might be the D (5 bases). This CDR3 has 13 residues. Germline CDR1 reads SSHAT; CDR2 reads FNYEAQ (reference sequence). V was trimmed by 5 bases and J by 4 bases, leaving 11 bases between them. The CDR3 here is CASSTDKSYGYTF. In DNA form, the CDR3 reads TGTGCCAGCAGCACGGACAAATCCTATGGCTACACCTTC.

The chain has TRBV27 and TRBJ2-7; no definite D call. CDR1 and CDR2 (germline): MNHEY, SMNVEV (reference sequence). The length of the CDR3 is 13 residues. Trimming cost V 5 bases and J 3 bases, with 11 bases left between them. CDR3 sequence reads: CASSTSPSYEQYF. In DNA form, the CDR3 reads TGTGCCAGCAGTACCTCTCCCAGCTACGAGCAGTACTTC.

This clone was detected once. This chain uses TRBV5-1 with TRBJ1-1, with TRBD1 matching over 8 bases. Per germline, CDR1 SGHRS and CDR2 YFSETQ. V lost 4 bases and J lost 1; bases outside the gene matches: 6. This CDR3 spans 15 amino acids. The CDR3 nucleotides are TGCGCCAGCAGCCTAAGACAGGGGCGGAACACTGAAGCTTTCTTT. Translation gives CASSLRQGRNTEAFF. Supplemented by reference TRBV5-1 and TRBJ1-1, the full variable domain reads KAGVTQTPRYLIKTRGQQVTLSCSPISGHRSVSWYQQTPGQGLQFLFEYFSETQRNKGNFPGRFSGRQFSNSRSEMNVSTLELGDSALYLCASSLRQGRNTEAFFGQGTRLTVV.

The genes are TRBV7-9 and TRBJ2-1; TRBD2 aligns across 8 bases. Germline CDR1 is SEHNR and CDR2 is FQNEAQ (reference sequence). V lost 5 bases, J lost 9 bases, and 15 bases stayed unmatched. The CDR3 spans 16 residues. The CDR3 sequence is CASSDGGLAGLLEQFF. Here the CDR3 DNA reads TGTGCCAGCAGCGACGGGGGGCTAGCGGGCCTCCTTGAGCAGTTCTTC.

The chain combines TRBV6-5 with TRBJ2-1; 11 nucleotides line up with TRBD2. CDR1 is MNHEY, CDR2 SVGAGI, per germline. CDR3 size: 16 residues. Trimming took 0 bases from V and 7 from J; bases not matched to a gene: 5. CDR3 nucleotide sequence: TGTGCCAGCAGTTACTCTCCCGGACTAGCGGGTAATGAGCAGTTCTTC. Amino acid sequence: CASSYSPGLAGNEQFF.